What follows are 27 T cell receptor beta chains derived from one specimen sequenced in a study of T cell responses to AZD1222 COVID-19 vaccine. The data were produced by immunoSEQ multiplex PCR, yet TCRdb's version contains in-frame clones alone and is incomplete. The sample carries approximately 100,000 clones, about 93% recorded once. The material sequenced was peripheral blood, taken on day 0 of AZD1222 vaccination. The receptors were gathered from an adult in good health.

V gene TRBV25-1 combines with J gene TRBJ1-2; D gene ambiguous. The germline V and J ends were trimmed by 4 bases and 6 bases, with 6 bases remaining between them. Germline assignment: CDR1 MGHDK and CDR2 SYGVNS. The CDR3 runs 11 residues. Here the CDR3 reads CASSGTDGYTF. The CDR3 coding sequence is TGTGCCAGCAGTGGGACGGATGGCTACACCTTC.

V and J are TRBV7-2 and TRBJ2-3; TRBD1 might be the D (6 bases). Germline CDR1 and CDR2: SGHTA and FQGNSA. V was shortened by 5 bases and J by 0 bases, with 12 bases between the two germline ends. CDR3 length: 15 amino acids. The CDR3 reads CASSRQGFSTDTQYF. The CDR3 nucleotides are TGTGCCAGCAGCCGGCAGGGGTTTAGCACAGATACGCAGTATTTT.

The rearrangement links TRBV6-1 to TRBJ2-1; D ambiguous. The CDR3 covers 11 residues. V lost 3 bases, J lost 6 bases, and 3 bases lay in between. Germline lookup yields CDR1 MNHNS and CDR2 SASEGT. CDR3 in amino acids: CASSELNEQFF. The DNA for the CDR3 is TGTGCCAGCAGTGAGCTCAATGAGCAGTTCTTC.

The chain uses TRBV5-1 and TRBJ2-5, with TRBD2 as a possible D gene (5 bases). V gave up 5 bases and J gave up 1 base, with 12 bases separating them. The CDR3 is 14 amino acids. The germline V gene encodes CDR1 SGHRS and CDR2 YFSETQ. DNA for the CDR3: TGCGCCAGCAGAAGACCAGCGGCCCAAGAGACCCAGTACTTC. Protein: CASRRPAAQETQYF. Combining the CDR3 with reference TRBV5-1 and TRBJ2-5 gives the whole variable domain KAGVTQTPRYLIKTRGQQVTLSCSPISGHRSVSWYQQTPGQGLQFLFEYFSETQRNKGNFPGRFSGRQFSNSRSEMNVSTLELGDSALYLCASRRPAAQETQYFGPGTRLLVL.

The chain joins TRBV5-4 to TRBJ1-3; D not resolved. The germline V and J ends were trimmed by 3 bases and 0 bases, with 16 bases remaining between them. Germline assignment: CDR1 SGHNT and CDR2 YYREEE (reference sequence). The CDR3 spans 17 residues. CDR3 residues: CASSWEGEKNSGNTIYF. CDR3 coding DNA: TGTGCCAGCAGCTGGGAGGGAGAAAAAAACTCTGGAAACACCATATATTTT.

CDR3: CASSEGHSYEQYF. DNA for the CDR3: TGTGCCAGCAGTGAAGGGCACTCCTACGAGCAGTACTTC. J is TRBJ2-7 and V is TRBV6-1; D remains ambiguous. Germline V gives CDR1 MNHNS, CDR2 SASEGT. The V end lost 1 base, the J end lost 0 bases, and 4 bases lay between the germline ends. The CDR3 is 13 amino acids.

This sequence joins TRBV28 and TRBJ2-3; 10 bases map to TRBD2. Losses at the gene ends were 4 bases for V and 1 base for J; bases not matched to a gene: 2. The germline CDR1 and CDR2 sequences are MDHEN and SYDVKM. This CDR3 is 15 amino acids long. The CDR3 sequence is CASSSTSGGTDTQYF. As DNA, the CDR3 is TGTGCCAGCAGTTCAACTAGCGGGGGCACAGATACGCAGTATTTT. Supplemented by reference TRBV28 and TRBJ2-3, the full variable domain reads DVKVTQSSRYLVKRTGEKVFLECVQDMDHENMFWYRQDPGLGLRLIYFSYDVKMKEKGDIPEGYSVSREKKERFSLILESASTNQTSMYLCASSSTSGGTDTQYFGPGTRLTVL.

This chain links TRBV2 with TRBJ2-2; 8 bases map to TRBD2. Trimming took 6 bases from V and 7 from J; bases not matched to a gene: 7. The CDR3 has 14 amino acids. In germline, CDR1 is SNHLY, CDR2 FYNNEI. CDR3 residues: CASRRTSSGGELFF. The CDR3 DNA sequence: TGTGCCAGCAGGAGGACTAGCTCCGGCGGGGAGCTGTTTTTT.

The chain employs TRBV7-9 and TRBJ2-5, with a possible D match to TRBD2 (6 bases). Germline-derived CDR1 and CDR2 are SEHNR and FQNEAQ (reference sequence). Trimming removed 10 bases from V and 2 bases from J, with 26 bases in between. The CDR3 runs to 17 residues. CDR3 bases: TGTGCCACCGGGCAGGCGGGTTGGGGGGAGACACAAGAGACCCAGTACTTC. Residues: CATGQAGWGETQETQYF.

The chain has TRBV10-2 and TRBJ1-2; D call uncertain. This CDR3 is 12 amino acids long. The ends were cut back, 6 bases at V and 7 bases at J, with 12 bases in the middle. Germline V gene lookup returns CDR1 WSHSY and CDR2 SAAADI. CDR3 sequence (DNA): TGCGCCAGCAGCCTGAGGCTATCTGGCTACACCTTC. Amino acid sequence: CASSLRLSGYTF.

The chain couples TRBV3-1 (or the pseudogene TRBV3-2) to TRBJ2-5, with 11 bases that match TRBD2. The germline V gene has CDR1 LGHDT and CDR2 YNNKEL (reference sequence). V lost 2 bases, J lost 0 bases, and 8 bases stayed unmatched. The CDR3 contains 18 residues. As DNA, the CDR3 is TGTGCCAGCAGCCAACCCTCGGCTAGCGGGAGGAACCAAGAGACCCAGTACTTC. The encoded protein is CASSQPSASGRNQETQYF.

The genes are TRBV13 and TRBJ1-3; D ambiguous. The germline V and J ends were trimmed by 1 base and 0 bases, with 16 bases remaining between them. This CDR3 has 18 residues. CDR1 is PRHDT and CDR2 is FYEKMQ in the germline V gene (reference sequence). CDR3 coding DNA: TGTGCCAGCAGCTTAGTCGGAGGCGTGGGTTACTCTGGAAACACCATATATTTT. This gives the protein CASSLVGGVGYSGNTIYF.

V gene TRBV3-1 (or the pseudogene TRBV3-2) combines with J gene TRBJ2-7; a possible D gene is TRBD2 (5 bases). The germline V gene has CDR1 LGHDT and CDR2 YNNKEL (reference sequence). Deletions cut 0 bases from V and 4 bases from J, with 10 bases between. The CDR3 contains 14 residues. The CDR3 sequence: CASSQDRGIYEQYF. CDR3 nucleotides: TGTGCCAGCAGCCAAGATCGAGGGATTTACGAGCAGTACTTC.

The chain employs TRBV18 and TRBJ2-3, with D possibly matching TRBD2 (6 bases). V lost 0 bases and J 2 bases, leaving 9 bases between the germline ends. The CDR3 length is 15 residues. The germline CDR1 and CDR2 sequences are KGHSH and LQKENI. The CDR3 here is CASSPPLATTDTQYF. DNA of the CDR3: TGTGCCAGCTCACCACCGCTAGCGACCACAGATACGCAGTATTTT. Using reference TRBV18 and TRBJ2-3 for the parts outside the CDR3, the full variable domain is NAGVMQNPRHLVRRRGQEARLRCSPMKGHSHVYWYRQLPEEGLKFMVYLQKENIIDESGMPKERFSAEFPKEGPSILRIQQVVRGDSAAYFCASSPPLATTDTQYFGPGTRLTVL.

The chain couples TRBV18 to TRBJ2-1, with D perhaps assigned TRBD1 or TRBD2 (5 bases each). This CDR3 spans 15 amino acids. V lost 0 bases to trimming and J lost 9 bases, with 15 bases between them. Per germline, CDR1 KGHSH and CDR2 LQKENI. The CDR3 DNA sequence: TGTGCCAGCTCACCACCGGGCCCATCTGGGGGTGAGCAGTTCTTC. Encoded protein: CASSPPGPSGGEQFF.

The CDR3 nucleotides are TGTGCCAGCTCACCTCGCCAGGGAGGCACTGAAGCTTTCTTT. It is translated as CASSPRQGGTEAFF. The gene calls are TRBV18 and TRBJ1-1; tentatively, D is TRBD1 (5 bases). Germline lookup yields CDR1 KGHSH and CDR2 LQKENI. The CDR3 is 14 amino acids. V lost 3 bases, J lost 4 bases, and 12 bases lay in between.

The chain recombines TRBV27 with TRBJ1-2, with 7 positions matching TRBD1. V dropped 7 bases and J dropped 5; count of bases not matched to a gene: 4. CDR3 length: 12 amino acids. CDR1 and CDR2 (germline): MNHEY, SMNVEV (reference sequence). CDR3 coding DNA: TGTGCCAGCAAGAGGGGGCTATATGGCTACACCTTC. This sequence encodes CASKRGLYGYTF.

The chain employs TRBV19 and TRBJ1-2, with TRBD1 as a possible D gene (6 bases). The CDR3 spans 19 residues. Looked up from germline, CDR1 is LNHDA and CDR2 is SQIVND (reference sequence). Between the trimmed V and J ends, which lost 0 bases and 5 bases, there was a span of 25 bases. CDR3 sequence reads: CASSIDHFRGTGSPYGYTF. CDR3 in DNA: TGTGCCAGTAGTATAGATCACTTCAGAGGAACAGGGAGTCCTTATGGCTACACCTTC.

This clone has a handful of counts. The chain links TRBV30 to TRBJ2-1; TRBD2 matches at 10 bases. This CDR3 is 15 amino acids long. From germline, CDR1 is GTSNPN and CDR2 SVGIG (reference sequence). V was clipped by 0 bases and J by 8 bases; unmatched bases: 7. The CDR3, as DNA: TGTGCCTGGAGTGTAGCAGCGGGAGGGCCCCATGAGCAGTTCTTC. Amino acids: CAWSVAAGGPHEQFF. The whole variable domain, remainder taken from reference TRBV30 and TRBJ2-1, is SQTIHQWPATLVQPVGSPLSLECTVEGTSNPNLYWYRQAAGRGLQLLFYSVGIGQISSEVPQNLSASRPQDRQFILSSKKLLLSDSGFYLCAWSVAAGGPHEQFFGPGTRLTVL.

The CDR3 DNA is TGCGCCAGCAGCCTCTCGGCGTCGAACACTGAAGCTTTCTTT. Translating it yields CASSLSASNTEAFF. V usage is TRBV4-1 and J usage is TRBJ1-1; D unclear. This CDR3 is built from 14 residues. Germline V gives CDR1 MGHRA, CDR2 YSYEKL. The V end was cut by 4 bases, the J end by 1 base, with 10 bases between.

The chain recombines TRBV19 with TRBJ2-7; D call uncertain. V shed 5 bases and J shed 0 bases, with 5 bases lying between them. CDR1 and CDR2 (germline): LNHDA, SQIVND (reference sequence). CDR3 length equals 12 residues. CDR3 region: CASSGVSYEQYF. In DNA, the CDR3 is TGTGCCAGTAGTGGGGTCTCCTACGAGCAGTACTTC.

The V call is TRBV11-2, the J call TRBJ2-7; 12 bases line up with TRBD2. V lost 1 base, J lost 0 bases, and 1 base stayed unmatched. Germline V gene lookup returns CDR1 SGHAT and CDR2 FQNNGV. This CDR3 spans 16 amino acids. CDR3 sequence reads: CASSLATSGSSYEQYF. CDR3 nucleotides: TGTGCCAGCAGCTTAGCGACTAGCGGGAGCTCCTACGAGCAGTACTTC.

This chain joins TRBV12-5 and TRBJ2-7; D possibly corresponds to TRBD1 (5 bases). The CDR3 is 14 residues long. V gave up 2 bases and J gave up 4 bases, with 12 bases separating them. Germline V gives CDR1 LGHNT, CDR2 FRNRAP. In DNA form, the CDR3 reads TGTGCTAGTGGTTTGAGGGGTGGTAGATACGAGCAGTACTTC. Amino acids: CASGLRGGRYEQYF.

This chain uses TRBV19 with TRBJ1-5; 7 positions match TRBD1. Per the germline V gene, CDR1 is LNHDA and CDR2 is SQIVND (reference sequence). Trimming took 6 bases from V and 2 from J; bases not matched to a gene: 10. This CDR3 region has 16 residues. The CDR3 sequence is CASSPLYRGGNQPQHF. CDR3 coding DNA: TGTGCCAGTAGCCCTTTATACAGGGGTGGCAATCAGCCCCAGCATTTT.

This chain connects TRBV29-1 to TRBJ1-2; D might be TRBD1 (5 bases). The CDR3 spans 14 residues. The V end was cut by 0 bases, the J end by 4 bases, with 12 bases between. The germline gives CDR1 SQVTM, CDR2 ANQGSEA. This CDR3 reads CSVEEGQVPYGYTF. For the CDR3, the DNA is TGCAGCGTTGAAGAGGGGCAGGTTCCCTATGGCTACACCTTC.

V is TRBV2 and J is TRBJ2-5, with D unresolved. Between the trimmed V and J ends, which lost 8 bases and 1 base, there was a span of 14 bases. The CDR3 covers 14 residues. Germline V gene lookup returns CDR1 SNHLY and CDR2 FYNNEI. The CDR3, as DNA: TGTGCCAGCGCGGCTGGGCTATTCCAAGAGACCCAGTACTTC. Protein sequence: CASAAGLFQETQYF.

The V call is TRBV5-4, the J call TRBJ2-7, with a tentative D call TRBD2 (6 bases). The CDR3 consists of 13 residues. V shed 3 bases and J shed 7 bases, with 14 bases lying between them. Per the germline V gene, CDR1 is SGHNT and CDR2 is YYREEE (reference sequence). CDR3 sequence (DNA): TGTGCCAGCAGCTCCCGTGGAGGGCAAGAGCAGTACTTC. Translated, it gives CASSSRGGQEQYF.